Following are 7 T cell receptor beta chains from one sample sequenced in a study of cytomegalovirus exposure and HLA in healthy donors. This PCR relied on a set of 60 Vbeta primers and 13 Jbeta primers. Assay: immunoSEQ multiplex PCR; the TCRdb copy retains only in-frame clones and omits some. The sample yields tens of thousands of clones, approximately 70% seen once. Specimen: PBMCs. Receptor source: a male donor in good health and CMV-seropositive.

J is TRBJ2-1 and V is TRBV11-2; 10 bases map to TRBD2. This CDR3 contains 17 residues. Losses at the gene ends were 3 bases for V and 8 bases for J; bases not matched to a gene: 13. Germline CDR1 reads SGHAT; CDR2 reads FQNNGV. Here the CDR3 DNA reads TGTGCCAGCAGCTTCAGCCTAGCGGGAGAGGGTTTGGATGAGCAGTTCTTC. It encodes CASSFSLAGEGLDEQFF.

The CDR3 bases are TGTGCCAGCAGCCCTACCTCGGGAAGTATTGAAGCTTTCTTT. Translation gives CASSPTSGSIEAFF. V and J are TRBV7-9 and TRBJ1-1, with D unresolved. The CDR3 loop spans 14 amino acids. V dropped 5 bases and J dropped 7 bases, with 17 bases sitting between them. Germline V gene lookup returns CDR1 SEHNR and CDR2 FQNEAQ (reference sequence).

The chain uses TRBV7-9 and TRBJ2-7, with 15 bases lining up with TRBD2. Losses at the gene ends were 1 base for V and 3 bases for J; bases not matched to a gene: 1. The CDR3 runs 16 residues. Looked up from germline, CDR1 is SEHNR and CDR2 is FQNEAQ (reference sequence). The CDR3 DNA reads TGTGCCAGCAGCTTAGGGACTAGCGGGAGGGACTACGAGCAGTACTTC. This gives the protein CASSLGTSGRDYEQYF.

This chain links TRBV6-1 with TRBJ1-5; D may be TRBD1 (5 bases). This CDR3 region has 15 residues. Trimming shortened V by 6 bases and J by 4 bases, and 16 bases separated the two germline ends. The germline gives CDR1 MNHNS, CDR2 SASEGT. Here the CDR3 reads CASRLTATNNQPQHF. In DNA, the CDR3 is TGTGCCAGCAGGCTGACAGCTACGAATAATCAGCCCCAGCATTTT.

The CDR3 loop reads CASRTPGQGTGELFF. Written as DNA, the CDR3 is TGTGCCAGCAGAACTCCGGGACAGGGTACCGGGGAGCTGTTTTTT. The genes are TRBV2 and TRBJ2-2; 9 nucleotides match TRBD1. Germline V gives CDR1 SNHLY, CDR2 FYNNEI. V shed 6 bases and J 5 bases; nucleotides not matched to a gene: 7. The CDR3 is 15 residues long.

This chain joins TRBV5-4 and TRBJ2-5; TRBD1 is a possible D gene (6 bases). The V end lost 5 bases, the J end lost 5 bases, and 16 bases lay between the germline ends. The CDR3 has 14 residues. From germline, CDR1 is SGHNT and CDR2 YYREEE (reference sequence). The CDR3 loop reads CASSQQGSAETQYF. CDR3 DNA sequence: TGTGCCAGCAGTCAGCAGGGGTCGGCTGAGACCCAGTACTTC.

CDR3 sequence (DNA): TGTGCCAGCAGCGGCTGGCGGGGGGGCGAGCAGACCCAGTACTTC. It is translated as CASSGWRGGEQTQYF. The V gene is TRBV5-5, the J gene TRBJ2-5, with 9 bases matching TRBD2. CDR1 is SGHKS, CDR2 YYEKEE, per germline (reference sequence). Germline trimming cut 4 bases from V and 6 bases from J; bases unmatched to any gene: 10. The CDR3 totals 15 residues.